Below are 12 T cell receptor beta chains sequenced from a single sample in a study of OX40 agonist ivuxolimab in advanced cancers. Sequencing was performed with immunoSEQ multiplex PCR; in TCRdb, only in-frame clones are kept and a portion is missing. The sample includes roughly 110,000 clones, about nine tenths of them seen just once. This specimen was CD4+ or CD8+ T cells sorted from blood, taken in a trial of the OX40 agonist ivuxolimab. The receptors here all came from an adult with an advanced solid tumor such as melanoma, head and neck, liver or kidney cancer.

This chain links TRBV27 with TRBJ1-1, with TRBD1 as a possible D gene (5 bases). Trimming took 2 bases from V and 1 from J, leaving 14 bases between them. The CDR3 is 16 residues long. Germline CDR1 MNHEY, CDR2 SMNVEV (reference sequence). CDR3 sequence (DNA): TGTGCCAGCAGTTTAACACCGTCAGGGTCGAACACTGAAGCTTTCTTT. Its protein is CASSLTPSGSNTEAFF.

The rearrangement joins TRBV5-4 to TRBJ2-1; D is perhaps TRBD2 (6 bases). V lost 3 bases to trimming and J lost 0 bases, with 16 bases between them. Germline assignment: CDR1 SGHNT and CDR2 YYREEE (reference sequence). This CDR3 comprises 17 residues. The CDR3, as DNA: TGTGCCAGCAGCTCTCCAGAGGGGCGGGGCTCCTACAATGAGCAGTTCTTC. Encoded protein: CASSSPEGRGSYNEQFF.

The chain combines TRBV10-3 with TRBJ2-3; 9 nucleotides match TRBD1. The germline gives CDR1 ENHRY, CDR2 SYGVKD. The trim removed 6 bases at V and 6 bases at J, leaving 4 bases unmatched. The CDR3 has 13 amino acids. CDR3 loop: CAIRPTGGDTQYF. Written as DNA, the CDR3 is TGTGCCATCAGACCGACAGGGGGGGATACGCAGTATTTT.

This chain connects TRBV19 to TRBJ2-3; 8 positions agree with TRBD1. The germline V gene has CDR1 LNHDA and CDR2 SQIVND (reference sequence). This CDR3 spans 14 amino acids. V was clipped by 9 bases and J by 0 bases; unmatched bases: 5. CDR3 sequence reads: CASRDRPSTDTQYF. The CDR3 DNA sequence: TGTGCCAGCCGGGACAGGCCCAGCACAGATACGCAGTATTTT. Full variable domain (remainder filled in from reference TRBV19 and TRBJ2-3): DGGITQSPKYLFRKEGQNVTLSCEQNLNHDAMYWYRQDPGQGLRLIYYSQIVNDFQKGDIAEGYSVSREKKESFPLTVTSAQKNPTAFYLCASRDRPSTDTQYFGPGTRLTVL.

J is TRBJ2-2 and V is TRBV7-2, with TRBD2 identical over 11 bases. V gave up 7 bases and J gave up 8 bases; unmatched junction bases: 9. Germline values: CDR1 SGHTA, CDR2 FQGNSA. The CDR3 totals 15 residues. The CDR3 region has the DNA TGTGCCAGCACAAATCTAGCGGGGGGATCGGGGGAGCTGTTTTTT. Residues: CASTNLAGGSGELFF.

The chain couples TRBV9 to TRBJ1-6; D possibly corresponds to TRBD1 (5 bases). The CDR3 contains 13 residues. The V and J ends lost 4 bases and 8 bases respectively, with 10 bases between them. From germline, CDR1 is SGDLS and CDR2 YYNGEE. CDR3 in amino acids: CASSLRRDSPLHF. The DNA for the CDR3 is TGTGCCAGCAGCCTCCGCAGGGATTCACCCCTCCACTTT.

This clone was picked up a small number of times. The rearrangement joins TRBV27 to TRBJ1-5; D possibly corresponds to TRBD1 (5 bases). The CDR3 loop spans 14 amino acids. Germline CDR1 reads MNHEY; CDR2 reads SMNVEV (reference sequence). Trimming cost V 5 bases and J 5 bases, with 13 bases left between them. CDR3 protein: CASSSLRQYQPQHF. The DNA for the CDR3 is TGTGCCAGCAGTAGCCTCAGACAGTATCAGCCCCAGCATTTT.

The V gene is TRBV28, the J gene TRBJ1-2, with a tentative D call TRBD1 (6 bases). This CDR3 spans 13 amino acids. V lost 2 bases, J lost 3 bases, and 7 bases lay in between. Germline loops: CDR1 MDHEN, CDR2 SYDVKM. This CDR3 is CASSLEGDYGYTF. As DNA, the CDR3 is TGTGCCAGCAGTTTAGAGGGGGACTATGGCTACACCTTC.

Only a few counts were recorded for this clone. The V gene is TRBV6-6, the J gene TRBJ2-7; 10 nucleotides align to TRBD1. The CDR3 runs to 15 residues. Trimming at V came to 7 bases and at J to 2 bases, leaving 8 bases not matched to a gene. The germline gives CDR1 MNHNY, CDR2 SVGAGI (reference sequence). Here the CDR3 DNA reads TGTGCCAGCACCGGAGGGGACAGGGGCCCCTACGAGCAGTACTTC. Its protein product is CASTGGDRGPYEQYF.

This chain connects TRBV30 to TRBJ1-4; D unclear. The germline V gene has CDR1 GTSNPN and CDR2 SVGIG (reference sequence). CDR3 size: 13 residues. CDR3 in DNA: TGTGCTAGGGAGGACCGATCTAATGAAAAACTGTTTTTT. This sequence encodes CAREDRSNEKLFF.

Concerning this clone: A junction boundary mismatches the germline segment, possibly from a read error. The V call is TRBV9, the J call TRBJ1-4; D not certain. The CDR3 totals 14 residues. The germline gives CDR1 SGDLS, CDR2 YYNGEE. The CDR3 reads CASSVGTDIIYMNF. CDR3 nucleotides: TGTGCCAGCAGCGTCGGCACCGATATTATTTATATGAATTTT.

The rearrangement joins TRBV27 to TRBJ1-1; TRBD1 is a possible D gene (6 bases). The V gene lost 3 bases and the J gene lost 3 bases, with 17 bases spanning the gap. The V gene's germline CDR1 is MNHEY and CDR2 SMNVEV (reference sequence). The CDR3 has 16 amino acids. CDR3 in DNA: TGTGCCAGCAGTTTTTATGATCCCGGGACACACACTGAAGCTTTCTTT. Protein sequence: CASSFYDPGTHTEAFF.